These 26 T cell receptor beta chains came from one sample sequenced in a study of blood T cells in healthy people across ages. Together with a sample-barcoded 5' primer, a J-beta primer mix was included in a second PCR lasting roughly 6 to 12 cycles. TCRdb recomputed calls from the 5' RACE reads with MiXCR, one row per CDR3 protein. The sample shows hundreds of thousands of distinct CDR3 sequences, about a third of them seen only once. The sequenced sample consisted of blood. The receptors were sampled from a woman older than 75 in good health.

The genes are TRBV30 and TRBJ1-2, with TRBD1 matching over 7 bases. This CDR3 has 10 residues. The germline CDR1 and CDR2 sequences are GTSNPN and SVGIG (reference sequence). V was clipped by 8 bases and J by 6 bases; unmatched bases: 3. In nucleotides, the CDR3 is TGTGCCCAAGACAGGGATGGCTACACCTTC. Protein sequence: CAQDRDGYTF.

The chain combines TRBV2 with TRBJ1-4; a weak D match, TRBD1 (5 bases). V lost 5 bases, J lost 4 bases, and 11 bases lay in between. The CDR3 covers 14 residues. Germline lookup yields CDR1 SNHLY and CDR2 FYNNEI. In nucleotides, the CDR3 is TGTGCCAGCAGTTTGCAGGGCAATAATGAAAAACTGTTTTTT. Residues: CASSLQGNNEKLFF.

With respect to this clonotype: Since a much larger clone is just one base distant, this may be a read error. V gene TRBV12-3 or TRBV12-4 combines with J gene TRBJ2-7; D call uncertain. This CDR3 has 13 residues. V gave up 6 bases and J gave up 6 bases, with 15 bases separating them. The DNA of the CDR3 is TGTGCCAGCAGCTCGGGCGTCCGCTCCGAGCAGTACTTC. Encoded protein: CASSSGVRSEQYF.

V usage is TRBV7-3 and J usage is TRBJ2-7, with D maybe TRBD2 (7 bases). Germline CDR1 and CDR2: SGHTA and FQGTGA. This CDR3 spans 14 amino acids. Trimming cost V 4 bases and J 9 bases, with 19 bases left between them. The CDR3 region is CASSWGGPDNGQYF. DNA of the CDR3: TGTGCCAGCAGCTGGGGGGGGCCTGACAATGGGCAGTACTTC.

The V call is TRBV5-1, the J call TRBJ2-4; no clear D gene. The last part of the DNA fits TRBJ2-5 better; the J call may be wrong. The CDR3 contains 14 residues. Germline CDR1 SGHRS, CDR2 YFSETQ. The DNA of the CDR3 is TGCGCCAGCAGCTTGGCCTCCTTGGGGGAGACCCAGTACTTC. Its protein is CASSLASLGETQYF.

This clonotype appeared a single time. The rearrangement joins TRBV4-1 to TRBJ1-5, with no clear D. This CDR3 has 15 amino acids. Per the germline V gene, CDR1 is MGHRA and CDR2 is YSYEKL. V lost 0 bases and J 8 bases, leaving 14 bases between the germline ends. This chain's CDR3 is CASSQDREGLEPQHF. Written as DNA, the CDR3 is TGCGCCAGCAGCCAAGATCGGGAGGGTCTGGAGCCCCAGCATTTT.

This clonotype was counted at least ten times. The chain links TRBV20-1 to TRBJ1-2; TRBD1 matches 9 bases. With V trimmed by 5 bases and J by 4 bases, 8 bases remained unmatched. The CDR3 is made up of 14 amino acids. The germline gives CDR1 DFQATT, CDR2 SNEGSKA (reference sequence). Here the CDR3 reads CSAPGTGPSYGYTF. The CDR3 DNA reads TGCAGTGCTCCCGGGACAGGGCCCAGCTATGGCTACACCTTC.

Comments on this clonotype: A much larger clone lies one base from this, so it may be a read error. The chain recombines TRBV7-2 with TRBJ2-1; 10 bases map to TRBD2. The CDR3 contains 15 residues. Germline CDR1 SGHTA, CDR2 FQGNSA. V trimming: 5 bases; J trimming: 9 bases; junction bases outside the gene matches: 10. The CDR3, as DNA: TGTGCCAGCAGCGGGGAGAGCGGGGGGGCTAGTGAGCAGTTCTTC. This gives the protein CASSGESGGASEQFF.

The table lists this clonotype with many counts. The CDR3 is CASSGGRRQISYEQYF. The CDR3 DNA sequence: TGTGCCAGCAGCGGGGGGAGGAGACAGATCTCCTACGAGCAGTACTTC. This chain joins TRBV7-2 and TRBJ2-7; possible D gene TRBD2, 6 bases. This CDR3 region has 16 residues. CDR1 is SGHTA and CDR2 is FQGNSA in the germline V gene. V gave up 5 bases and J gave up 0 bases, with 17 bases separating them.

This clonotype was observed at least ten times. With a much larger clone just one base away, this may be a read error. The CDR3 region has the DNA TGTGCCAGCAGCGCCCACAGGGGGGGCCGAGGAGAGCAGTACTTC. It yields the protein CASSAHRGGRGEQYF. The gene calls are TRBV7-2 and TRBJ2-7; a weak D match, TRBD1 (8 bases). The V end lost 5 bases, the J end lost 7 bases, and 21 bases lay between the germline ends. The CDR3 contains 15 residues. In germline, CDR1 is SGHTA, CDR2 FQGNSA.

In this sample, this clonotype turned up a few times. A much larger clonotype is one base distant, so this may be a read error. The genes are TRBV12-3 or TRBV12-4 and TRBJ2-5, with D possibly being TRBD2 (6 bases). The end of the DNA fits TRBJ2-7 better, so the J call may be wrong. CDR3 length: 14 residues. CDR3 bases: TGTGCCAGCACCCCGCGGAGGGATAATGGCGAGCAGTACTTC. Translated: CASTPRRDNGEQYF.

This chain uses TRBV11-2 with TRBJ2-1; the match to TRBD2 covers 10 bases. V was pared by 5 bases and J by 13 bases, with 14 bases of the junction left unmatched. This CDR3 spans 15 amino acids. Germline V CDR1 and CDR2: SGHAT, FQNNGV. The CDR3 here is CASSLGLADRGTQFF. CDR3 sequence (DNA): TGTGCCAGCAGCCTTGGACTAGCGGACCGGGGGACCCAGTTCTTC.

This clonotype appeared a few times. J is TRBJ1-5 and V is TRBV12-3 or TRBV12-4; D gene unclear. This CDR3 is built from 15 residues. Trimming took 1 base from V and 6 from J, leaving 13 bases between them. In nucleotides, the CDR3 is TGTGCCAGCAGTTTAGAAGTAGGGAGCGGTCAGCCCCAGCATTTT. It codes for CASSLEVGSGQPQHF.

This clonotype appeared many times. The chain links TRBV7-9 to TRBJ2-1; the match to TRBD2 covers 8 bases. This CDR3 contains 16 residues. The germline V gene has CDR1 SEHNR and CDR2 FQNEAQ (reference sequence). Germline trimming cut 6 bases from V and 1 base from J; bases unmatched to any gene: 8. CDR3 DNA: TGTGCCAGCAGTATTGGGAGCGGGGGTTCCTACAATGAGCAGTTCTTC. It encodes CASSIGSGGSYNEQFF. Variable domain in full (rest from reference TRBV7-9 and TRBJ2-1): DTGVSQNPRHKITKRGQNVTFRCDPISEHNRLYWYRQTLGQGPEFLTYFQNEAQLEKSRLLSDRFSAERPKGSFSTLEIQRTEQGDSAMYLCASSIGSGGSYNEQFFGPGTRLTVL.

This clonotype has only a few counts. The V gene is TRBV30, the J gene TRBJ1-5; 7 positions agree with TRBD1. CDR1 GTSNPN and CDR2 SVGIG come from the germline V gene (reference sequence). The CDR3 spans 15 residues. V was clipped by 3 bases and J by 1 base; unmatched bases: 6. CDR3 amino acids: CAWSTGQASNQPQHF. CDR3 nucleotide sequence: TGTGCCTGGAGCACCGGACAGGCAAGCAATCAGCCCCAGCATTTT. The full variable domain, completed using reference TRBV30 and TRBJ1-5, is SQTIHQWPATLVQPVGSPLSLECTVEGTSNPNLYWYRQAAGRGLQLLFYSVGIGQISSEVPQNLSASRPQDRQFILSSKKLLLSDSGFYLCAWSTGQASNQPQHFGDGTRLSIL.

This clonotype was picked up many times. The chain has TRBV7-2 and TRBJ1-2; 7 nucleotides align to TRBD1. The junction had 6 bases not matched to a gene; V was cut back by 5 bases and J by 0 bases. This CDR3 comprises 15 residues. Germline values: CDR1 SGHTA, CDR2 FQGNSA. CDR3: CASSPQGPANYGYTF. As DNA, the CDR3 is TGTGCCAGCAGCCCACAGGGGCCCGCTAACTATGGCTACACCTTC.

This clonotype was observed a single time. An end of the junction does not agree with germline; a read error may underlie this. The chain joins TRBV4-1 to TRBJ1-2, with TRBD1 matching over 9 bases. Germline V gene lookup returns CDR1 MGHRA and CDR2 YSYEKL. CDR3 size: 17 residues. As DNA, the CDR3 is TGCGCCAGCAGCCAAGTCGGTGATATACAGGGGGCCAATGGCTGCACCTTC. Protein product: CASSQVGDIQGANGCTF.

A note on this clonotype: A much larger clone differs by one base, so this may be a read error. This chain links TRBV20-1 with TRBJ1-5; no clear D gene. This CDR3 spans 14 amino acids. CDR1 is DFQATT, CDR2 SNEGSKA, per germline (reference sequence). Trimming took off 4 bases at V and 2 bases at J, with 12 bases between the two ends. CDR3 coding DNA: TGCAGTGCTACCCCCTTTTATGGCAATCAGCCCCAGCATTTT. It codes for CSATPFYGNQPQHF.

This clonotype was recorded at least ten times. The rearrangement joins TRBV5-1 to TRBJ2-3; TRBD2 matches at 8 bases. J gave up 2 bases and V 4 bases, and 9 bases lay outside the gene matches. The CDR3 sequence is 16 residues long. Germline CDR1 is SGHRS and CDR2 is YFSETQ. CDR3: CASSPRTSTYTDTQYF. The CDR3 DNA sequence: TGCGCCAGCAGCCCGAGGACTAGCACCTACACAGATACGCAGTATTTT.

This clonotype came up many times. The chain recombines TRBV6-1 with TRBJ1-5; D might be TRBD1 (6 bases). From germline, CDR1 is MNHNS and CDR2 SASEGT. The CDR3 sequence is 15 residues long. Deletions cut 8 bases from V and 3 bases from J, with 17 bases between. In DNA form, the CDR3 reads TGTGCCAGCTTATTTGGGACAAGCAACAATCAGCCCCAGCATTTT. Protein product: CASLFGTSNNQPQHF.

This clonotype was recorded many times. Here the CDR3 DNA reads TGCGCCAGCAGTGAGGGGACAGTATTATATAACTATGGCTACACCTTC. This encodes CASSEGTVLYNYGYTF. The genes are TRBV10-2 and TRBJ1-2, with 7 bases that match TRBD1. This CDR3 region has 16 residues. Germline CDR1 WSHSY, CDR2 SAAADI. V shed 2 bases, J shed 1 base, and the junction held 7 bases outside the gene matches.

This clonotype was found many times. The chain employs TRBV20-1 and TRBJ2-7; no definite D call. This CDR3 region has 13 residues. V was pared by 6 bases and J by 2 bases, with 14 bases between. The germline gives CDR1 DFQATT, CDR2 SNEGSKA (reference sequence). The CDR3 loop is CSARIPQAYEQYF. The CDR3 coding sequence is TGCAGTGCCAGGATCCCCCAGGCCTACGAGCAGTACTTC.

This rearrangement joins TRBV2 to TRBJ2-4; D might be TRBD2 (6 bases). The CDR3 is 14 residues long. V gave up 6 bases and J gave up 6 bases, with 15 bases separating them. The germline gives CDR1 SNHLY, CDR2 FYNNEI. The CDR3 reads CASRFEGSGNIQYF. As DNA, the CDR3 is TGTGCCAGCAGGTTCGAAGGTAGCGGAAACATTCAGTACTTC.

With respect to this clonotype: At one boundary the junction diverges from the germline segment, which might be a read error. The gene calls are TRBV7-2 and TRBJ1-4, with TRBD1 matching over 7 bases. The germline gives CDR1 SGHTA, CDR2 FQGNSA. This CDR3 has 17 residues. The CDR3 protein is CASSLRAGGATNEKLFF. The CDR3 nucleotides read TGTGCCAGCAGCTTACGTGCAGGGGGAGCAACTAATGAAAAGCTGTTTTTT.

In regard to this clonotype: A read error is possible here, since a much larger clone lies one base away. This sequence joins TRBV4-3 and TRBJ2-3; D is uncertain. Germline-derived CDR1 and CDR2 are LGHNA and YSLEER. The germline V and J ends were trimmed by 0 bases and 6 bases, with 7 bases remaining between them. The CDR3 sequence is 13 residues long. The CDR3 region is CASSQDAPDTQYF. DNA for the CDR3: TGCGCCAGCAGCCAAGATGCCCCTGATACGCAGTATTTT.

V usage is TRBV6-1 and J usage is TRBJ2-7; D may match TRBD1 or TRBD2 (5 bases each). The CDR3 runs 15 residues. Germline V gene lookup returns CDR1 MNHNS and CDR2 SASEGT. V was clipped by 6 bases and J by 4 bases, with 19 bases between them. As DNA, the CDR3 is TGTGCCAGCAGACCCTCACTAGACAGCCCTTACGAGCAGTACTTC. Encoded protein: CASRPSLDSPYEQYF.